Following are 4 T cell receptor beta chains from one sample sequenced in a study of shared clonotypes between healthy human individuals. Sequencing used immunoSEQ multiplex PCR; TCRdb keeps in-frame clones, though not all of them. The repertoire holds about 490,000 clones, with 76% as singletons. Sequenced: PBMCs. These receptors all come from a woman aged 40 to 50 in good health. Some clones in this sample may be carry-over from other donors' samples.

The chain carries TRBV6-6 and TRBJ2-1; D possibly uses TRBD1 or TRBD2 (5 bases each). The CDR3 is 13 amino acids. Trimming left V 0 bases short and J 15 bases short, with 15 bases between. CDR1 is MNHNY, CDR2 SVGAGI, per germline (reference sequence). CDR3 amino acids: CASSYSAGSHRFF. The CDR3 DNA sequence: TGTGCCAGCAGTTACTCCGCAGGGAGCCACCGGTTCTTC.

A note on this clone: A read error is likely here: a far larger clone is one base away. Other DNA variants within this sample encode the same CDR3. V and J are TRBV9 and TRBJ2-1; D ambiguous. From germline, CDR1 is SGDLS and CDR2 YYNGEE. There are 15 residues in the CDR3. This chain's CDR3 is CASSVDGQSYNEQFF. CDR3 DNA: TGCGCCAGCAGCGTAGATGGCCAATCCTACAATGAGCAGTTCTTC.

This clone was seen only a few times. The V and J genes are TRBV19 and TRBJ1-5; D ambiguous. V dropped 5 bases and J dropped 3 bases, with 8 bases sitting between them. CDR1 LNHDA and CDR2 SQIVND come from the germline V gene (reference sequence). CDR3 length equals 13 residues. This CDR3 reads CASSGQLNQPQHF. For the CDR3, the DNA is TGTGCCAGTAGTGGGCAGCTCAATCAGCCCCAGCATTTT.

This clone was observed a few times. This chain joins TRBV28 and TRBJ2-7; the D is unclear. The CDR3 has 17 amino acids. CDR1 and CDR2 (germline): MDHEN, SYDVKM. V lost 3 bases to trimming and J lost 1 base, with 19 bases between them. The CDR3 reads CASSFVLLGVSSYEQYF. In DNA, the CDR3 is TGTGCCAGCAGTTTTGTTTTACTCGGAGTTTCATCCTACGAGCAGTACTTC.